This T cell receptor beta chain was identified in a study of Graves' ophthalmopathy and Graves' hyperthyroidism. As concerns this clonotype: This may be a read error: a much more frequent sequence differs by one nucleotide. This likely comes from a read error, as the CDR3 has no conserved phenylalanine or tryptophan at its end.

Amplification from RNA transcripts yielded the TCR beta CDR3 regions. HTBI primers primed a first-round RT-PCR, and a second-round multiplex PCR followed. TCRdb re-analysed the multiplex PCR reads in MiXCR, keeping a single row per CDR3 protein. This sample has about 420,000 distinct CDR3 sequences; over 20% occur once, and the top ten carry 2.5% to 3.5%. This CDR3 has 13 amino acids. V lost 0 bases and J 2 bases, leaving 7 bases between the germline ends. Per germline, CDR1 SQVTM and CDR2 ANQGSEA. V gene TRBV29-1 combines with J gene TRBJ1-2; a possible D gene is TRBD1 (5 bases). Sequencing was done on a sample of peripheral blood. This sequence was found in a woman aged 18-29 years with stable Graves' hyperthyroidism. Here the CDR3 reads CSVEDRQNYGYTL. In DNA form, the CDR3 reads TGCAGCGTTGAAGATCGACAGAACTATGGCTACACCTTG.